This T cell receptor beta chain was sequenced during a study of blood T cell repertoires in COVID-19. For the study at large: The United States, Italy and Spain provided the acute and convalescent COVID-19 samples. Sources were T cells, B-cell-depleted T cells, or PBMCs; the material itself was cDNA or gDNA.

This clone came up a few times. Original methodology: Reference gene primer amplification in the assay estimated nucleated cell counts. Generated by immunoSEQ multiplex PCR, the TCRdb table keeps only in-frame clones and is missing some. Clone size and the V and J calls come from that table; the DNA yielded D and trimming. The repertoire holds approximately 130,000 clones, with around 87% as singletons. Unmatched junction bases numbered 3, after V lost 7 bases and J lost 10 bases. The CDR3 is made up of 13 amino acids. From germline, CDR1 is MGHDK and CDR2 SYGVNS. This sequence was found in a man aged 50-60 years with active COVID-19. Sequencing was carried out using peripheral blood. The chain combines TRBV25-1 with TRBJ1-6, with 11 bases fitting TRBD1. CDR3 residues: CASKGQGGSPLHF. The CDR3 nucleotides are TGTGCCAGCAAGGGACAGGGGGGGTCACCCCTCCACTTT.